This T cell receptor (beta chain) derives from a study of regulatory T cells in long-lasting Graves disease. Study-wide points: New patients shared 750 to 1,000 public clonotypes, and persistent patients shared more, with fewer than 3,500.

This clonotype appeared many times. The antigen remains undetermined. Germline CDR1 MDHEN, CDR2 SYDVKM. The CDR3 is 15 residues long. With V trimmed by 7 bases and J by 2 bases, 8 bases remained unmatched. Documented time point: newly diagnosed GD, antithyroid drugs for less than 3 months. RNA from PBMCs was the source of the TCR library. Diagnosing Graves' disease relied on the American Thyroid Association guidelines. Libraries of TCR beta came from iRepertoire HTBI primers plus Arm-PCR of CDR3 regions. TCRdb analysed the multiplex PCR reads with MiXCR anew, one entry per CDR3 protein. The table lists about 440,000 distinct CDR3 sequences, about a sixth of them singletons, with 20% to 25% in the top ten. These data also featured in a second study, about T cells in Graves' hyperthyroidism and ophthalmopathy.

The source material was peripheral blood mononuclear cells (PBMCs), sampled at new diagnosis, from a patient treated with antithyroid drugs. The V and J genes are TRBV28 and TRBJ2-5; 9 nucleotides align to TRBD1. The TCR originated in a woman between 18 and 29 years old with Graves disease. CDR3 bases: TGTGCCAGCACGCCAGGGACAGGGAAACAAGAGACCCAGTACTTC. It encodes CASTPGTGKQETQYF.